These T cell receptor beta chains were read from a single sample in a study of blood T cells in healthy people across ages. From the 5' RACE reads, TCRdb called clonotypes with MiXCR, one entry per CDR3 protein. Among some 1,500,000 distinct CDR3 sequences listed, 40% to 45% were seen once. The sequenced sample consisted of blood. The receptors originated from a woman younger than 30 in good health. CDR3s include the opening cysteine and the closing phenylalanine or tryptophan. A D gene is named only where the DNA matches it firmly. Expanded clones are given a class, and other clones once, few, many or no size at all.

J: TRBJ2-1; D: .; V: TRBV14; size: few; length: 14; DNA: TGTGCCAGCAGCATCTTGGGAACCTACAATGAGCAGTTCTTC; CDR3: CASSILGTYNEQFF
J: TRBJ2-1; D: .; V: TRBV20-1; size: .; length: 13; DNA: TGCAGTGCTAGAACGGGAGCAGTCTCTGAGCAGTTCTTC; CDR3: CSARTGAVSEQFF
J: TRBJ2-7; D: TRBD1; V: TRBV20-1; size: .; length: 12; DNA: TGCAGGGCTCGAGGGGGCCCCTACGAGCAGTACTTC; CDR3: CRARGGPYEQYF
J: TRBJ2-2; D: .; V: TRBV3-1; size: .; length: 15; DNA: TGTGCCAGCAGCCAAGGGAAAGGGGTCGCCGGGGAGCTGTTTTTT; CDR3: CASSQGKGVAGELFF
J: TRBJ1-2; D: .; V: TRBV20-1; size: few; length: 15; DNA: TGCAGTGCTAGGCGGCCGGACAGCGGCTACTATGGCTACACCTTC; CDR3: CSARRPDSGYYGYTF
J: TRBJ2-4; D: .; V: TRBV29-1; size: .; length: 14; DNA: TGCAGCGTTGCCCCGATACTAGCCAAAAACATTCAGTACTTC; CDR3: CSVAPILAKNIQYF
J: TRBJ1-1; D: .; V: TRBV28; size: many; length: 12; DNA: TGTGCCAGCAGTTTAGGGGGGGCTGAAGCTTTCTTT; CDR3: CASSLGGAEAFF
J: TRBJ1-1; D: .; V: TRBV12-3/TRBV12-4; size: .; length: 13; DNA: TGTGCCAGCACACGAGGGAGGGACGCTGAAGCTTTCTTT; CDR3: CASTRGRDAEAFF
J: TRBJ2-1; D: TRBD1; V: TRBV12-3/TRBV12-4; size: .; length: 14; DNA: TGTGCCAGCAGTTTCCGGGACAGGGGTAATGAGCAGTTCTTC; CDR3: CASSFRDRGNEQFF
J: TRBJ2-2; D: .; V: TRBV6-6; size: .; length: 14; DNA: TGTGCCAGCAGTTTTAGCGAGAACACCGGGGAGCTGTTTTTT; CDR3: CASSFSENTGELFF
J: TRBJ1-5; D: .; V: TRBV7-9; size: few; length: 18; DNA: TGTGCCAGCAGCTTAGTTGGGCAGGGCGCTAATAGCAATCAGCCCCAGCATTTT; CDR3: CASSLVGQGANSNQPQHF
J: TRBJ2-1; D: TRBD1; V: TRBV29-1; size: .; length: 15; DNA: TGCAGCGCCACGAACCGGGACAGGGGTTACAATAAGCAGTTCTTC; CDR3: CSATNRDRGYNKQFF
J: TRBJ2-5; D: TRBD2; V: TRBV29-1; size: .; length: 18; DNA: TGCAGCGTTGAAGATCTCGGGTTACTAGCGGAAAGACAAGAGACCCAGTACTTC; CDR3: CSVEDLGLLAERQETQYF
J: TRBJ2-2; D: TRBD2; V: TRBV6-2/TRBV6-3; size: .; length: 13; DNA: TGTGCCAGCAGGCGGGAGCCCTCCGGGGAGCTGTTTTTT; CDR3: CASRREPSGELFF
J: TRBJ2-1; D: .; V: TRBV6-2/TRBV6-3; size: few; length: 15; DNA: TGTGCCAGCAATCTGGCCGCGGGATCCTACAATGAGCAGTTCTTC; CDR3: CASNLAAGSYNEQFF
J: TRBJ2-1; D: .; V: TRBV9; size: few; length: 13; DNA: TGTGCCAGCAGCCAACTGGCCCTCGATGAGCAGTTCTTC; CDR3: CASSQLALDEQFF
J: TRBJ1-1; D: .; V: TRBV6-5; size: .; length: 14; DNA: TGTGCCAGCAGGCCCTACAGCCGGAGTCCGGAAGCTTTCTTT; CDR3: CASRPYSRSPEAFF
J: TRBJ1-5; D: TRBD1; V: TRBV7-9; size: .; length: 17; DNA: TGTGCCAGCAGCCCTGGGACAGGGGGAAGAAGCAATCAGCCCCAGCATTTT; CDR3: CASSPGTGGRSNQPQHF
J: TRBJ1-2; D: TRBD1; V: TRBV20-1; size: .; length: 13; DNA: TGCAGTGCCCCGGGACAGTCTAACTATGGCTACACCTTC; CDR3: CSAPGQSNYGYTF
J: TRBJ2-7; D: TRBD2; V: TRBV20-1; size: .; length: 16; DNA: TGCAGTGCTAGAGTCCCTAGCGGGGTAAGCTCCTACGAGCAGTACTTC; CDR3: CSARVPSGVSSYEQYF
J: TRBJ2-1; D: TRBD2; V: TRBV2; size: .; length: 14; DNA: TGTGCCAGCAGTGTGACGCGGGAGAACAATGAGCAGTTCTTC; CDR3: CASSVTRENNEQFF
J: TRBJ2-7; D: TRBD2; V: TRBV7-6; size: .; length: 16; DNA: TGTGCCAGCAGCACCCGACCCTCCGGGACTACCTACGAGCAGTACTTC; CDR3: CASSTRPSGTTYEQYF
J: TRBJ2-2; D: .; V: TRBV6-2/TRBV6-3; size: few; length: 13; DNA: TGTGCCAGCAGCAGAATGGGCTCCGGGGAGCTGTTTTTT; CDR3: CASSRMGSGELFF
J: TRBJ1-6; D: .; V: TRBV5-6; size: few; length: 14; DNA: TGTGCCAGCAGCTTAGGCCCGCGGAATTCACCCCTCCACTTT; CDR3: CASSLGPRNSPLHF
J: TRBJ1-3; D: TRBD1; V: TRBV7-2; size: .; length: 15; DNA: TGTGCCAGCAGCTTAATAGGGACAGGTGGAAACACCATATATTTT; CDR3: CASSLIGTGGNTIYF
J: TRBJ2-2; D: .; V: TRBV7-2; size: .; length: 16; DNA: TGTGCCAGCAGCTCCCTCATCCGAACGAACACCGGGGAGCTGTTTTTT; CDR3: CASSSLIRTNTGELFF
J: TRBJ2-3; D: .; V: TRBV12-3/TRBV12-4; size: few; length: 14; DNA: TGTGCCAGCAGTGACCAGGGAGTCACAGATACGCAGTATTTT; CDR3: CASSDQGVTDTQYF
J: TRBJ1-5; D: .; V: TRBV2; size: .; length: 16; DNA: TGTGCCAGCAGTGAAGCGCGTCGGGGAGGCAATCAGCCCCAGCATTTT; CDR3: CASSEARRGGNQPQHF
J: TRBJ2-7; D: .; V: TRBV7-2; size: few; length: 13; DNA: TGTGCCAGCAGCCCGCGGATAACCTACGAGCAGTACTTC; CDR3: CASSPRITYEQYF
J: TRBJ2-7; D: TRBD1; V: TRBV12-3/TRBV12-4; size: .; length: 14; DNA: TGTGCCAGCTCACGCGGGACAGGGGGCTACGAGCAGTACTTC; CDR3: CASSRGTGGYEQYF
J: TRBJ2-5; D: TRBD2; V: TRBV12-3/TRBV12-4; size: many; length: 17; DNA: TGTGCCAGCAGTCGCCGAGCAATTCTGACTAGCGATGAGACCCAGTACTTC; CDR3: CASSRRAILTSDETQYF
J: TRBJ1-2; D: .; V: TRBV27; size: many; length: 13; DNA: TGCGCCAGCAGCATCCAGGGGAACTATGGCTACACCTTC; CDR3: CASSIQGNYGYTF
J: TRBJ2-7; D: TRBD1; V: TRBV10-3; size: .; length: 13; DNA: TGTGCCGCCCTGGGACAGGGTTTCCACGAGCAGTACTTC; CDR3: CAALGQGFHEQYF
J: TRBJ2-2; D: .; V: TRBV27; size: .; length: 12; DNA: TGTGCCAGCAGTTCCCCTTACGGGGAGCTGTTTTTT; CDR3: CASSSPYGELFF
J: TRBJ2-1; D: .; V: TRBV4-1; size: .; length: 14; DNA: TGCGCCAGCAGCCAACATCCGACGGGTAATGAGCAGTTCTTC; CDR3: CASSQHPTGNEQFF
J: TRBJ1-2; D: .; V: TRBV6-1; size: once; length: 15; DNA: TGTGCCAGCAGTATCGTGGAAATCTTGTCCTATGACTACACCTTC; CDR3: CASSIVEILSYDYTF
J: TRBJ2-3; D: TRBD2; V: TRBV20-1; size: .; length: 14; DNA: TGCAGTGCTAGAGTTGGGGTAGCGGGGGATACGCAGTATTTT; CDR3: CSARVGVAGDTQYF
J: TRBJ2-5; D: .; V: TRBV20-1; size: .; length: 15; DNA: TGCAGTGCTAGAAGGGGCCGGAAGGGAGGAGAGACCCAGTACTTC; CDR3: CSARRGRKGGETQYF
J: TRBJ1-1; D: .; V: TRBV18; size: .; length: 13; DNA: TGTGCCAGCTCACCGGTCCGTGGGACTGAAGCTTTCTTT; CDR3: CASSPVRGTEAFF